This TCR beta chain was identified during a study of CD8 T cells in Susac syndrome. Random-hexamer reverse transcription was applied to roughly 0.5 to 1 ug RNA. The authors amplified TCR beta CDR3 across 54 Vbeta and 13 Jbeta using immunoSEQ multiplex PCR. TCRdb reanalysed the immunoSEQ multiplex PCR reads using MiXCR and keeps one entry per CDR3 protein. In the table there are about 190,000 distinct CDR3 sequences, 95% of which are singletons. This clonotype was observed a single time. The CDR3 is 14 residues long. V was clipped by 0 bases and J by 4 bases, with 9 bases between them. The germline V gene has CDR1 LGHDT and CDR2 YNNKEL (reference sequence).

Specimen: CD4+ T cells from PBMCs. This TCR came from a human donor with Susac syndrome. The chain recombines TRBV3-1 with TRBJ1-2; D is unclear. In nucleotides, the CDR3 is TGTGCCAGCAGCCAAGACGCGGTTGGCTATGGCTACACCTTC. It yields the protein CASSQDAVGYGYTF.